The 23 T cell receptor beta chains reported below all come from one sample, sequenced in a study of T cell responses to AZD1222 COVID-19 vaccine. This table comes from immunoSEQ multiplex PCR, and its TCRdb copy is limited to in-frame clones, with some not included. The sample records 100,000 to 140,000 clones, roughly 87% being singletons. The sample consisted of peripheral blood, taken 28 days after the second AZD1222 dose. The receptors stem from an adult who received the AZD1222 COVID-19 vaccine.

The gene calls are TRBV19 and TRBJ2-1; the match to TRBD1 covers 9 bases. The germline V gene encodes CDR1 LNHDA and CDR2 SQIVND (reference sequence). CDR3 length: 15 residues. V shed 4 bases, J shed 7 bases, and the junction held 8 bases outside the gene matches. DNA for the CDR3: TGTGCCAGTAGTACGTCAGGGACAGGGTTGAATGAGCAGTTCTTC. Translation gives CASSTSGTGLNEQFF.

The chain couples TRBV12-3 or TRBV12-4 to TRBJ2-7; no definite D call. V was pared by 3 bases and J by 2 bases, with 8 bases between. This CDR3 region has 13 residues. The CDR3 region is CASSFTVTYEQYF. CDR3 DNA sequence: TGTGCCAGCAGTTTCACCGTTACCTACGAGCAGTACTTC.

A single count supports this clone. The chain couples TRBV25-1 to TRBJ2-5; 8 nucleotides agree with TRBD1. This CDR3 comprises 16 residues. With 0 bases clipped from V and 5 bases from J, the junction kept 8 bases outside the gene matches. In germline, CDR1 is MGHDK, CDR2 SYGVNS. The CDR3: CASSEYSQGARETQYF. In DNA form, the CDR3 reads TGTGCCAGCAGTGAATATAGCCAGGGGGCTCGGGAGACCCAGTACTTC.

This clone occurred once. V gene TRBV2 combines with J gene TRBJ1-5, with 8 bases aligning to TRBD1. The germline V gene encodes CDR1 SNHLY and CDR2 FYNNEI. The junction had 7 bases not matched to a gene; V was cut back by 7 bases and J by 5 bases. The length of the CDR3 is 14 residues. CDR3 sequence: CASKAGQGYQPQHF. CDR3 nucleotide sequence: TGTGCCAGCAAAGCCGGACAGGGCTATCAGCCCCAGCATTTT.

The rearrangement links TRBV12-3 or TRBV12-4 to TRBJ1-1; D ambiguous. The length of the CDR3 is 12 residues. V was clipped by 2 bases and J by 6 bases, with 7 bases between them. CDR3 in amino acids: CASSLSLSEAFF. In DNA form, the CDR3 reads TGTGCCAGCAGTTTAAGTCTGTCTGAAGCTTTCTTT.

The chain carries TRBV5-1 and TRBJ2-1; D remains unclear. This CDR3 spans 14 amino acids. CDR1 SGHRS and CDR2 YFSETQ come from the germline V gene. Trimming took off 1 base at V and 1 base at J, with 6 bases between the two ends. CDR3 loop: CASSLMESYNEQFF. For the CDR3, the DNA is TGCGCCAGCAGCTTGATGGAGTCCTACAATGAGCAGTTCTTC. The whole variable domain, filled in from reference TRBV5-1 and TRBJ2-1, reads KAGVTQTPRYLIKTRGQQVTLSCSPISGHRSVSWYQQTPGQGLQFLFEYFSETQRNKGNFPGRFSGRQFSNSRSEMNVSTLELGDSALYLCASSLMESYNEQFFGPGTRLTVL.

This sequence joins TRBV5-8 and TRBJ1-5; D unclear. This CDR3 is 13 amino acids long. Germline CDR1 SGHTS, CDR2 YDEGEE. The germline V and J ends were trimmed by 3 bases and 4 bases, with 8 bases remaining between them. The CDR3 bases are TGTGCCAGCAGCTCCCAGGAGAATCAGCCCCAGCATTTT. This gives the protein CASSSQENQPQHF.

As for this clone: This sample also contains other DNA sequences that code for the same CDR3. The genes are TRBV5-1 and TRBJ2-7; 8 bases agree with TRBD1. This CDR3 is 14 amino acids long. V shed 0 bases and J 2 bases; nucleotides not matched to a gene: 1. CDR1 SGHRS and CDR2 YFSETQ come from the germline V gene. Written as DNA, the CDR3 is TGCGCCAGCAGCTTGGGGACAGGGCCCTACGAGCAGTACTTC. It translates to CASSLGTGPYEQYF.

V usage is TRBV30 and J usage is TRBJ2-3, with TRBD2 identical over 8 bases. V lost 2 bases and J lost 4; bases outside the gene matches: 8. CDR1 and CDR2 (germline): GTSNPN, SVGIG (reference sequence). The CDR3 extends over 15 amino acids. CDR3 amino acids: CAWSLDSGGSDTQYF. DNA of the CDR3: TGTGCCTGGAGTCTGGACAGCGGGGGTTCAGATACGCAGTATTTT. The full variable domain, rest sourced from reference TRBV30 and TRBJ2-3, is SQTIHQWPATLVQPVGSPLSLECTVEGTSNPNLYWYRQAAGRGLQLLFYSVGIGQISSEVPQNLSASRPQDRQFILSSKKLLLSDSGFYLCAWSLDSGGSDTQYFGPGTRLTVL.

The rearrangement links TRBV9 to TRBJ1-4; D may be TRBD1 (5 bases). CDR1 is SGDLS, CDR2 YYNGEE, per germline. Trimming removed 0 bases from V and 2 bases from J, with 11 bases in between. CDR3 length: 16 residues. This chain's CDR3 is CASSVAPGRTNEKLFF. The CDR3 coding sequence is TGTGCCAGCAGCGTAGCCCCGGGACGGACTAATGAAAAACTGTTTTTT.

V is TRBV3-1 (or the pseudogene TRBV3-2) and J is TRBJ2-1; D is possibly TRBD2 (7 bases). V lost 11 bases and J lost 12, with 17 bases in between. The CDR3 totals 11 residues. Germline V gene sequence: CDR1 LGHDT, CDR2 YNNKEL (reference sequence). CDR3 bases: TGTGCCTTCGCGGGGGCGCGTAGGCAGTTCTTC. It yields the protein CAFAGARRQFF.

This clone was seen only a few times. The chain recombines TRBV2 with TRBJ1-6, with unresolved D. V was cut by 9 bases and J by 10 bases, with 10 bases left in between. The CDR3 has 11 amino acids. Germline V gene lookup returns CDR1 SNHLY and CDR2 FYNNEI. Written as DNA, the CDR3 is TGTGCCAGAGGTGAAGAATCACCCCTCCACTTT. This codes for CARGEESPLHF.

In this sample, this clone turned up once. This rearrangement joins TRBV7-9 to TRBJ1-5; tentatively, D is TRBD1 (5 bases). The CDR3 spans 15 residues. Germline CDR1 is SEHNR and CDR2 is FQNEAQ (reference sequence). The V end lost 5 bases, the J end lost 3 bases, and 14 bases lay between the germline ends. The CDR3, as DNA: TGTGCCAGCAGCCCTATACGGGGGACCAATCAGCCCCAGCATTTT. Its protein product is CASSPIRGTNQPQHF.

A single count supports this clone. CDR3 bases: TGTGCCAGCAGGGCGACAGGGAGCTCCTACGAGCAGTACTTC. The encoded protein is CASRATGSSYEQYF. The chain carries TRBV2 and TRBJ2-7; 7 bases match TRBD1. The CDR3 totals 14 residues. Germline CDR1 and CDR2: SNHLY and FYNNEI. Unmatched junction bases numbered 5, after V lost 6 bases and J lost 0 bases.

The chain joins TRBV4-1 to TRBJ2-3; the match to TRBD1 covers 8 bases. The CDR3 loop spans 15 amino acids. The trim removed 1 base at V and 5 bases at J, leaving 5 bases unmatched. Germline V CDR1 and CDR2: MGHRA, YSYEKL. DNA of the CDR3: TGCGCCAGCAGCCAAGTAGGACAGGGAAGAGATACGCAGTATTTT. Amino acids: CASSQVGQGRDTQYF.

The CDR3 loop reads CSVGGTLNTEAFF. The CDR3 bases are TGCAGCGTGGGAGGGACTCTGAACACTGAAGCTTTCTTT. The chain recombines TRBV29-1 with TRBJ1-1; D possibly corresponds to TRBD1 (5 bases). The CDR3 totals 13 residues. Per the germline V gene, CDR1 is SQVTM and CDR2 is ANQGSEA. V was clipped by 6 bases and J by 0 bases, with 11 bases between them.

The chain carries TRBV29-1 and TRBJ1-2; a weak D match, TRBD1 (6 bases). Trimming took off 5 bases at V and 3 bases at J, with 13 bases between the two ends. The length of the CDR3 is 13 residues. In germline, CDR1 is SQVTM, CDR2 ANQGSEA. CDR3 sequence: CSVRRTADYGYTF. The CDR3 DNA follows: TGCAGCGTTAGGCGGACAGCGGACTATGGCTACACCTTC.

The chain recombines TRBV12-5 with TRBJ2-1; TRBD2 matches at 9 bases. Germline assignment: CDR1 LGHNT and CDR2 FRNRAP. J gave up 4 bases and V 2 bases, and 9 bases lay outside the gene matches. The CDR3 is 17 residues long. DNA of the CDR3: TGTGCTAGTGGTTTGCCCCTCGCGGGGGGGATATACAATGAGCAGTTCTTC. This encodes CASGLPLAGGIYNEQFF.

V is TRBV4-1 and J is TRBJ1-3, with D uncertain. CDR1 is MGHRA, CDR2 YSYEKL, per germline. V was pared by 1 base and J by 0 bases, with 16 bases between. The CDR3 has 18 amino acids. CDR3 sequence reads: CASSQGAQAVSSGNTIYF. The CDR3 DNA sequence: TGCGCCAGCAGCCAAGGAGCACAAGCCGTAAGCTCTGGAAACACCATATATTTT.

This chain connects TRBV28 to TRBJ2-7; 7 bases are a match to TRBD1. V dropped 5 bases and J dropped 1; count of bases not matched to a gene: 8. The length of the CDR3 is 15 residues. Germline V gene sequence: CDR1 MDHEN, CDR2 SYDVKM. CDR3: CASSPPTGWSYEQYF. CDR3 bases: TGTGCCAGCAGTCCGCCGACAGGGTGGTCCTACGAGCAGTACTTC.

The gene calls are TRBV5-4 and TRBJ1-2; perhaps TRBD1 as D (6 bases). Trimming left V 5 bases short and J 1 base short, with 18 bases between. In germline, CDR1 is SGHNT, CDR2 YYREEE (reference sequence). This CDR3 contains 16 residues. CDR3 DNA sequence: TGTGCCAGCAGTTCCTTAGGGGGGCTAGATAACTATGGCTACACCTTC. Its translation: CASSSLGGLDNYGYTF.

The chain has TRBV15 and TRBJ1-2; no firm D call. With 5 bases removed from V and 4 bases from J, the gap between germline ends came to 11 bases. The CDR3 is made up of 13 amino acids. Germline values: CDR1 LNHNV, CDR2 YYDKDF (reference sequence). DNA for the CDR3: TGTGCCACCAGCCCCGCCGGACTCTATGGCTACACCTTC. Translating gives CATSPAGLYGYTF. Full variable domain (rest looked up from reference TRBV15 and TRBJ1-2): DAMVIQNPRYQVTQFGKPVTLSCSQTLNHNVMYWYQQKSSQAPKLLFHYYDKDFNNEADTPDNFQSRRPNTSFCFLDIRSPGLGDTAMYLCATSPAGLYGYTFGSGTRLTVV.

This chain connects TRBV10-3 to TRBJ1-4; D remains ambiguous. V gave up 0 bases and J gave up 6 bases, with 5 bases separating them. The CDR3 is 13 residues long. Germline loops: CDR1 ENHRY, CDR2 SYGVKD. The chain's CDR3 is CAISESWDEKLFF. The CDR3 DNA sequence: TGTGCCATCAGTGAGTCCTGGGATGAAAAACTGTTTTTT.